This T cell receptor (beta chain) was recorded in a study of T cells in Graves' hyperthyroidism and ophthalmopathy. A note on this clonotype: The CDR3 end shows no conserved phenylalanine or tryptophan, and so a read error is likely. It is unclear where the CDR3 begins or ends on the DNA, so no DNA is shown, and the CDR3 is as TCRdb lists it.

Amplification of TCR beta CDR3 regions used RNA as the template. Using the HTBI primer set, a first-round RT-PCR was run on the TCR CDR3. One entry per CDR3 protein results from TCRdb running MiXCR on the multiplex PCR reads. This sample carries some 350,000 distinct CDR3 sequences, 19% of them seen once, and the ten largest clones take about 4%. The V gene's germline CDR1 is MNHNS and CDR2 SASEGT. The length of the CDR3 is 13 amino acids, counting both ends. Material: blood. The chain combines TRBV6-1 with TRBJ1-5. This TCR was recovered from a woman aged 18 to 35 with Graves' hyperthyroidism. CDR3 loop: CASSEVTNQPQQL.